Listed below are T cell receptor beta chains from one sample, sequenced in a study of graft-versus-host responses after intestinal transplantation. Some clones are missing from TCRdb's copy, which holds only in-frame ones; the method was immunoSEQ multiplex PCR. This sample yields about 86,000 clones, of which less than 90% are seen a single time; approximately 18% belongs to the top ten. These receptors are not linked to any known antigen. The sequences come from unstimulated CD8+ T cells sorted from spleen or lymph node cells, collected before intestinal transplant. The receptor set was obtained from a human donor who received an intestinal transplant. Each CDR3 is given with its conserved first and last residue. A D gene is named only where the DNA matches it firmly. Size tells how often a clone was seen (once, few, many) or the class of an expanded clone, and some rows leave it out.

cdr3_nt: TGTGCCAGCAGCTTGGGGCTCGGGGGGGAAGAGACCCAGTACTTC
cdr3_aa: CASSLGLGGEETQYF
d_call: TRBD2
v_call: TRBV7-9
clone_size: few
j_call: TRBJ2-5

cdr3_nt: TGTGCCAGCAGTTTAACGGGTACCGGGGAGCTGTTTTTT
cdr3_aa: CASSLTGTGELFF
d_call: NA
v_call: TRBV28
clone_size: NA
j_call: TRBJ2-2

cdr3_nt: TGTGCCAGTAGTATCACGGCAGGGGGGTATGGCTACACCTTC
cdr3_aa: CASSITAGGYGYTF
d_call: TRBD1
v_call: TRBV19
clone_size: NA
j_call: TRBJ1-2

cdr3_nt: TGTGCCAGCAGGGGGGAGGTCGGGAACTATGGCTACACCTTC
cdr3_aa: CASRGEVGNYGYTF
d_call: NA
v_call: TRBV2
clone_size: NA
j_call: TRBJ1-2

cdr3_nt: TGTGCCAGCAGCCCCCTTGATATTCGTGACACACCGAACACTGAAGCTTTCTTT
cdr3_aa: CASSPLDIRDTPNTEAFF
d_call: NA
v_call: TRBV28
clone_size: NA
j_call: TRBJ1-1

cdr3_nt: TGTGCCAGCAGCGTAGGGGGGGGATGGGCCACCTACGAGCAGTACTTC
cdr3_aa: CASSVGGGWATYEQYF
d_call: TRBD2
v_call: TRBV9
clone_size: NA
j_call: TRBJ2-7

cdr3_nt: TGTGCCAGCAGTCTGGGGACAGACAATGAGCAGTTCTTC
cdr3_aa: CASSLGTDNEQFF
d_call: TRBD1
v_call: TRBV6-5
clone_size: NA
j_call: TRBJ2-1

cdr3_nt: TGTGCCAGCAGCAGATTCGGGGTCCTTTGGTTCTACAATGAGCAGTTCTTC
cdr3_aa: CASSRFGVLWFYNEQFF
d_call: NA
v_call: TRBV9
clone_size: once
j_call: TRBJ2-1

cdr3_nt: TGTGCCATCAGTGAAGGGTCGGTGGGGGATACGCAGTATTTT
cdr3_aa: CAISEGSVGDTQYF
d_call: NA
v_call: TRBV10-3
clone_size: NA
j_call: TRBJ2-3

cdr3_nt: TGTGCCAGTAGCCCTACTACCCACTCCTACAATGAGCAGTTCTTC
cdr3_aa: CASSPTTHSYNEQFF
d_call: NA
v_call: TRBV19
clone_size: NA
j_call: TRBJ2-1

cdr3_nt: TGCGCCAGCAGCCAAACTAGCGGGGGTAATTCCGAGCAGTACTTC
cdr3_aa: CASSQTSGGNSEQYF
d_call: TRBD2
v_call: TRBV4-1
clone_size: NA
j_call: TRBJ2-7

cdr3_nt: TGTGCCAGCAGTTACTCATCGGGGGGCAACACCGGGGAGCTGTTTTTT
cdr3_aa: CASSYSSGGNTGELFF
d_call: NA
v_call: TRBV6-5
clone_size: few
j_call: TRBJ2-2

cdr3_nt: TGTGCCAGCAGCTCAGGGGAGTCTGGAAACACCATATATTTT
cdr3_aa: CASSSGESGNTIYF
d_call: NA
v_call: TRBV7-9
clone_size: NA
j_call: TRBJ1-3

cdr3_nt: TGTGCCAGCAGTGAAGAGGCCTCCGCGTATGGCTACACCTTC
cdr3_aa: CASSEEASAYGYTF
d_call: NA
v_call: TRBV2
clone_size: NA
j_call: TRBJ1-2

cdr3_nt: TGTGCCAGCAGTTACTCCTCGACAGGGACCGAAGCTTTCTTT
cdr3_aa: CASSYSSTGTEAFF
d_call: TRBD1
v_call: TRBV6-5
clone_size: NA
j_call: TRBJ1-1

cdr3_nt: TGTGCCAGCAGTTCCTCAAACACAGATACGCAGTATTTT
cdr3_aa: CASSSSNTDTQYF
d_call: NA
v_call: TRBV27
clone_size: NA
j_call: TRBJ2-3

cdr3_nt: TGTGCCAGCAGCTTAGAGCCTACTTCAGGCACAGATACGCAGTATTTT
cdr3_aa: CASSLEPTSGTDTQYF
d_call: NA
v_call: TRBV11-2
clone_size: NA
j_call: TRBJ2-3

cdr3_nt: TGTGCCAGCAGCTCCGCCGGGACAGACTATGAGGGATACGAGCAGTACTTC
cdr3_aa: CASSSAGTDYEGYEQYF
d_call: TRBD1
v_call: TRBV7-9
clone_size: once
j_call: TRBJ2-7

cdr3_nt: TGTGCCAGCAGCCTTTACAATGAGCAGTTCTTC
cdr3_aa: CASSLYNEQFF
d_call: NA
v_call: TRBV27
clone_size: NA
j_call: TRBJ2-1

cdr3_nt: TGCGCCAGCAGCTTGGTGGATGGACAGGATCAGAGCACAGATACGCAGTATTTT
cdr3_aa: CASSLVDGQDQSTDTQYF
d_call: TRBD1
v_call: TRBV5-1
clone_size: NA
j_call: TRBJ2-3

cdr3_nt: TGTGCCAGCAGCGTAGGGCAGGGTGGGTACGAGCAGTACTTC
cdr3_aa: CASSVGQGGYEQYF
d_call: NA
v_call: TRBV9
clone_size: NA
j_call: TRBJ2-7

cdr3_nt: TGTGCCAGCAGCTTAGCGCCAGGGAACACTGAAGCTTTCTTT
cdr3_aa: CASSLAPGNTEAFF
d_call: NA
v_call: TRBV11-1
clone_size: NA
j_call: TRBJ1-1

cdr3_nt: TGCAGCGTTTTAAGGGCCACCTCCTACGAGCAGCACTTC
cdr3_aa: CSVLRATSYEQHF
d_call: NA
v_call: TRBV29-1
clone_size: NA
j_call: TRBJ2-5

cdr3_nt: TGTGCCACCAGCAGAGATAAGGGCAGGGGGCAATCCGGGGAGCTGTTTTTT
cdr3_aa: CATSRDKGRGQSGELFF
d_call: TRBD1
v_call: TRBV15
clone_size: few
j_call: TRBJ2-2

cdr3_nt: TGTGCCAGCAGTTACCCGGGACAGATAAATGAGCAGTTCTTC
cdr3_aa: CASSYPGQINEQFF
d_call: TRBD1
v_call: TRBV6-5
clone_size: NA
j_call: TRBJ2-1

cdr3_nt: TGCGCCAGCAGCCTCCGGGACACGAAATTCCAAGAGACCCAGTACTTC
cdr3_aa: CASSLRDTKFQETQYF
d_call: NA
v_call: TRBV4-1
clone_size: NA
j_call: TRBJ2-5

cdr3_nt: TGCGCCAGCAGCTTGGTCGGCCGATGGGAGGAAGCTTTCTTT
cdr3_aa: CASSLVGRWEEAFF
d_call: NA
v_call: TRBV5-1
clone_size: NA
j_call: TRBJ1-1

cdr3_nt: TGTGCCAGCAGGAGCGGAGTTGAAGGAGCAGATACGCAGTATTTT
cdr3_aa: CASRSGVEGADTQYF
d_call: NA
v_call: TRBV6-1
clone_size: NA
j_call: TRBJ2-3

cdr3_nt: TGCGCCAGCAGCGGAGCGGGGGGGCTGTACGAGCAGTACTTC
cdr3_aa: CASSGAGGLYEQYF
d_call: TRBD2
v_call: TRBV5-1
clone_size: NA
j_call: TRBJ2-7

cdr3_nt: TGTGCCAGCAGCCCACGGGGGTCAGATACTGAAGCTTTCTTT
cdr3_aa: CASSPRGSDTEAFF
d_call: NA
v_call: TRBV7-6
clone_size: NA
j_call: TRBJ1-1

cdr3_nt: TGCGCCAGCAGTGAAGGCGGGGGCACTGAAGCTTTCTTT
cdr3_aa: CASSEGGGTEAFF
d_call: NA
v_call: TRBV10-1
clone_size: NA
j_call: TRBJ1-1

cdr3_nt: TGTGCCAGCAGTTTTCGAGGGTCCTACAATGAGCAGTTCTTC
cdr3_aa: CASSFRGSYNEQFF
d_call: NA
v_call: TRBV27
clone_size: NA
j_call: TRBJ2-1

cdr3_nt: TGCGCCAGCAGCTTAGCGGGGGGCACAGATACGCAGTATTTT
cdr3_aa: CASSLAGGTDTQYF
d_call: TRBD2
v_call: TRBV5-1
clone_size: NA
j_call: TRBJ2-3

cdr3_nt: TGCAGCGTTGAGGGCCCAATTGGTGGGGAGCTGTTTTTT
cdr3_aa: CSVEGPIGGELFF
d_call: NA
v_call: TRBV29-1
clone_size: NA
j_call: TRBJ2-2

cdr3_nt: TGTGCCAGCAGTGAGGGGGTAGCGGGGGCCAAAAACATTCAGTACTTC
cdr3_aa: CASSEGVAGAKNIQYF
d_call: TRBD2
v_call: TRBV25-1
clone_size: few
j_call: TRBJ2-4

cdr3_nt: TGCGCCAGCAGCCAAGTCGGGCATAGCAATCAGCCCCAGCATTTT
cdr3_aa: CASSQVGHSNQPQHF
d_call: NA
v_call: TRBV4-1
clone_size: NA
j_call: TRBJ1-5

cdr3_nt: TGCGCCAGCAGCATAGGACAGGGACCGTCCTACGAGCAGTACTTC
cdr3_aa: CASSIGQGPSYEQYF
d_call: TRBD1
v_call: TRBV5-1
clone_size: NA
j_call: TRBJ2-7

cdr3_nt: TGTGCCACCAGCAGAGGCCCGGGACAGATCCAAGAGACCCAGTACTTC
cdr3_aa: CATSRGPGQIQETQYF
d_call: TRBD1
v_call: TRBV15
clone_size: NA
j_call: TRBJ2-5

cdr3_nt: TGTGCCAGCAGTTTCGGACGGCACAATCAGCCCCAGCATTTT
cdr3_aa: CASSFGRHNQPQHF
d_call: NA
v_call: TRBV27
clone_size: NA
j_call: TRBJ1-5

cdr3_nt: TGCGCCAGCAGCCACAAGGGAAAAGAGACCCAGTACTTC
cdr3_aa: CASSHKGKETQYF
d_call: NA
v_call: TRBV4-1
clone_size: NA
j_call: TRBJ2-5

cdr3_nt: TGCGCCAGCAGTGAGTCGGGTACGCAAGAGACCCAGTACTTC
cdr3_aa: CASSESGTQETQYF
d_call: NA
v_call: TRBV10-2
clone_size: NA
j_call: TRBJ2-5

cdr3_nt: TGTGCCAGCAGTGCGAACGGGGAGCTGTTTTTT
cdr3_aa: CASSANGELFF
d_call: NA
v_call: TRBV6-5
clone_size: NA
j_call: TRBJ2-2

cdr3_nt: TGTGCCAGCAGCCCCCGGGGGGATCAACACTACGAGCAGTACTTC
cdr3_aa: CASSPRGDQHYEQYF
d_call: TRBD2
v_call: TRBV9
clone_size: NA
j_call: TRBJ2-7

cdr3_nt: TGTGCCAGCAGTTTCGGAGCGGGGGAGCCCTACGAGCAGTACTTC
cdr3_aa: CASSFGAGEPYEQYF
d_call: TRBD2
v_call: TRBV6-5
clone_size: NA
j_call: TRBJ2-7

cdr3_nt: TGTGCCAGTCGCCAGCGGGGTTACAATGAGCAGTTCTTC
cdr3_aa: CASRQRGYNEQFF
d_call: TRBD2
v_call: TRBV6-5
clone_size: NA
j_call: TRBJ2-1

cdr3_nt: TGTGCCAGCAGTTTAGAGGCCCCTCTGACCAGTGGGGACTACGAGCAGTACTTC
cdr3_aa: CASSLEAPLTSGDYEQYF
d_call: NA
v_call: TRBV27
clone_size: NA
j_call: TRBJ2-7

cdr3_nt: TGCGCCAGCAGCCAAGTGGGGGCGGGGACCGGGGAGCTGTTTTTT
cdr3_aa: CASSQVGAGTGELFF
d_call: NA
v_call: TRBV4-1
clone_size: NA
j_call: TRBJ2-2

cdr3_nt: TGTGCCAGCAGTCCAGGGGCCACTAATGAAAAACTGTTTTTT
cdr3_aa: CASSPGATNEKLFF
d_call: NA
v_call: TRBV6-5
clone_size: NA
j_call: TRBJ1-4

cdr3_nt: TGTGCCAGCAGCCCCGGGGGAATCTCCTACGAGCAGTACTTC
cdr3_aa: CASSPGGISYEQYF
d_call: NA
v_call: TRBV13
clone_size: NA
j_call: TRBJ2-7

cdr3_nt: TGTGCCAGTGGTCACAGGGGCCAAGAGACCCAGTACTTC
cdr3_aa: CASGHRGQETQYF
d_call: TRBD1
v_call: TRBV19
clone_size: NA
j_call: TRBJ2-5

cdr3_nt: TGTGCCTGGGAGGGGGACCATGGCTACGAGCAGTACTTC
cdr3_aa: CAWEGDHGYEQYF
d_call: NA
v_call: TRBV30
clone_size: NA
j_call: TRBJ2-7

cdr3_nt: TGTGCCACCCGAATCAGGGCGCTCGACGAGCAGTACTTC
cdr3_aa: CATRIRALDEQYF
d_call: NA
v_call: TRBV6-1
clone_size: NA
j_call: TRBJ2-7

cdr3_nt: TGTGCCAGCAGTTTAGGGCTTGGTTACAATGAGCAGTTCTTC
cdr3_aa: CASSLGLGYNEQFF
d_call: NA
v_call: TRBV27
clone_size: NA
j_call: TRBJ2-1